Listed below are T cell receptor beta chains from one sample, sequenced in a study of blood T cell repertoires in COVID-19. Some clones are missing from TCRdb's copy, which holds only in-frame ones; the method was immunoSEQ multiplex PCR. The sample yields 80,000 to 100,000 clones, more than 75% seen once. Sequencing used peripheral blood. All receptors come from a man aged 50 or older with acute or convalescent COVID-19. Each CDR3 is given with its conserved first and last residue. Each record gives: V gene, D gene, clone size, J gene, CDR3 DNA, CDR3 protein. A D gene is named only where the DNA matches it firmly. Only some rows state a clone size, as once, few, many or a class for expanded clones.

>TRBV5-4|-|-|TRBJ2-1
TGTGCCAGCAGCTTGGCTAGCGCAAGATACAATGAGCAGTTCTTC
CASSLASARYNEQFF
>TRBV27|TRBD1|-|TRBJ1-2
TGTGCCAGCAAGGTACAGGGGACCCCTGTTAACTATGGCTACACCTTC
CASKVQGTPVNYGYTF
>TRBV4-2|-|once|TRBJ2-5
TGTGCCAGCAGCCAAGGAGCAAGACAGGAGACCCAGTACTTC
CASSQGARQETQYF
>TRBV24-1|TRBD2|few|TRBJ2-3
TGTGCCACCAGTGATTTCAAGCGGGAGAGTACAGATACGCAGTATTTT
CATSDFKRESTDTQYF
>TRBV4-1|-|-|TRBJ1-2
TGCGCCAGCAGCCAAGATCAGGCAGCATATGGCTACACCTTC
CASSQDQAAYGYTF
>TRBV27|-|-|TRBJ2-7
TGTGCCAGCAGTTTATCCACACAGGGACCCTACGAGCAGTACTTC
CASSLSTQGPYEQYF
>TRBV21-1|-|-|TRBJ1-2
TGTGCCAGCAGCAAAAGAGGTGGCTACACCTTC
CASSKRGGYTF
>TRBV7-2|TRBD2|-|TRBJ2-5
TGTGCCAGCAGCTTTCGGACGGGAGGCGTAGAGACCCAGTACTTC
CASSFRTGGVETQYF
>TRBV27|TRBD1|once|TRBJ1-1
TGTGCCAGCAGTTTATGGGGACAGGGTGAGAACACTGAAGCTTTCTTT
CASSLWGQGENTEAFF
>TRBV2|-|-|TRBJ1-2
TGTGCCAGCAGTGCCAGGGCCACGCGGGGAGATGGCTACACCTTC
CASSARATRGDGYTF
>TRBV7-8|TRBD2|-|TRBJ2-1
TGTGCCAGCAGCTTTGACGGGAGGGCCTCCTACAATGAGCAGTTCTTC
CASSFDGRASYNEQFF
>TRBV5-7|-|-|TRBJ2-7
TGTGCCAGCAGCTTGGTAACTCATCACCCCTACGAGCAGTACTTC
CASSLVTHHPYEQYF
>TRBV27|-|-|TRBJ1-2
TGTGCCAGCAGTTCTCGCGACAGTCTGGGTAACTATGGCTACACCTTC
CASSSRDSLGNYGYTF
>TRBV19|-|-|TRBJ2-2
TGTGCCAGTAGTACCGGGACCGGGGAGCTGTTTTTT
CASSTGTGELFF
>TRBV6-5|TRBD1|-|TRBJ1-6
TGTGCCAGCAGGGGGACAGGAGCCTATAATTCACCCCTCCACTTT
CASRGTGAYNSPLHF
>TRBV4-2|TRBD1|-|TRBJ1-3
TGTGCCAGCAGCCAGAGGGGGACAGGGGATTCTTATGGAAACACCATATATTTT
CASSQRGTGDSYGNTIYF
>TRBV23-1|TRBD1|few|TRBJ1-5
TGCGCCAGCAGTCAATCACAGGGGGCAAGGGATCAGCCCCAGCATTTT
CASSQSQGARDQPQHF
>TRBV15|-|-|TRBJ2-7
TGTGCCACCAATGGGAGGACCGGACCCTACGAGCAGTACTTC
CATNGRTGPYEQYF
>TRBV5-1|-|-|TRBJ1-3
TGCGCCAGCAGCTTCGGGGGAGTCTCTGGAAACACCATATATTTT
CASSFGGVSGNTIYF
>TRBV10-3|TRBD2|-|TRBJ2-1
TGTGCCATCAGTGAGTCGTCGGGACTAGCGGGATGGGGAAAGCAGTTCTTC
CAISESSGLAGWGKQFF
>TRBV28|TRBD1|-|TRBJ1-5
TGTGCCAGCAGTTTAAAGGGGGCTCTCCTTAGCAATCAGCCCCAGCATTTT
CASSLKGALLSNQPQHF
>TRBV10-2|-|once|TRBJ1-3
TGCGCCAGCAGTGATGGGCAGGTCTTTGGAAACACCATATATTTT
CASSDGQVFGNTIYF
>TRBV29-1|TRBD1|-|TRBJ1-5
TGCAGCGCCGAGACCGACGGGACAGAGCCCCAGCATTTT
CSAETDGTEPQHF
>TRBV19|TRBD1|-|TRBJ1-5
TGTGCCAGTAGTATAGATAGGAGGGGGCAAGTTGGCAATCAGCCCCAGCATTTT
CASSIDRRGQVGNQPQHF
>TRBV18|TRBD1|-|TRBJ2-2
TGTGCCAGCTCACCCCGTAGAGGGACAGTCCTTCCCCGGGAGCTGTTTTTT
CASSPRRGTVLPRELFF
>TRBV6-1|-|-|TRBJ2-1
TGTGCCAGCAGTGAATCGCTAGTGGGTCTCTACAATGAGCAGTTCTTC
CASSESLVGLYNEQFF
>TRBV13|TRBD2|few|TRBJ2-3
TGTGCCAGCAGCGCCCTAGCGGGAGGGCCGGGAGATACGCAGTATTTT
CASSALAGGPGDTQYF
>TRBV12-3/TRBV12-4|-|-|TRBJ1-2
TGTGCCAGCAGTTTGGACAGCCGTTATGGCTACACCTTC
CASSLDSRYGYTF
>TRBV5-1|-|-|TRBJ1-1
TGCGCCAGCAGCTTGGATCGGGTCAACACTGAAGCTTTCTTT
CASSLDRVNTEAFF
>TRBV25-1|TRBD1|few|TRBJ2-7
TGTGCCTCGACCGGGACAGGGACCTACGAGCAGTACTTC
CASTGTGTYEQYF
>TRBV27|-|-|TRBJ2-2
TGTGCCAGCCGTATGGTCACGGACACCGGGGAGCTGTTTTTT
CASRMVTDTGELFF
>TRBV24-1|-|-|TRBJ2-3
TGTGCCACCACAAACAGGGCTGGGGGTACGCAGTATTTT
CATTNRAGGTQYF
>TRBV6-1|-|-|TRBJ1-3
TGTGCCAGCAGTTTTCACCCAGGGTCTGGAAACACCATATATTTT
CASSFHPGSGNTIYF
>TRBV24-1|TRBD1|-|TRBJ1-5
TGTGCCACCAGTGATGGAAGGACAGGGGTTTTCAGCAATCAGCCCCAGCATTTT
CATSDGRTGVFSNQPQHF
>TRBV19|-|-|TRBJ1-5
TGTGCCAGTAGTATAGCCGGTACAGATCAGCCCCAGCATTTT
CASSIAGTDQPQHF
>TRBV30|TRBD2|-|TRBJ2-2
TGTGCCTGGAGTGTTTTGGGGGGGAGGAACACCGGGGAGCTGTTTTTT
CAWSVLGGRNTGELFF
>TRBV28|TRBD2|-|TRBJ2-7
TGTGCCAGCAGTTTCCCGGGACTAGCGGGATTAGGCGAGCAGTACTTC
CASSFPGLAGLGEQYF
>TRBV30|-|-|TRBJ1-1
TGTGCCTGGAGTGCAACAGCTAACACTGAAGCTTTCTTT
CAWSATANTEAFF
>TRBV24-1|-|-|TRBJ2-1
TGTGCCACCAGAATGACCGCGGCCTACAATGAGCAGTTCTTC
CATRMTAAYNEQFF
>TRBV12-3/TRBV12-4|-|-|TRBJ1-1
TGTGCCAGCAGTCAGACACAGAACACTGAAGCTTTCTTT
CASSQTQNTEAFF
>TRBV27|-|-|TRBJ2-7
TGTGCCAGCAGTCGCGGCACGGCCTACGAGCAGTACTTC
CASSRGTAYEQYF
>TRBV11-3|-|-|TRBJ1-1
TGTGCCAGCAGCTTAGTTACGGGCGGGTACACTGAAGCTTTCTTT
CASSLVTGGYTEAFF
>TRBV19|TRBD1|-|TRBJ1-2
TGTGCCAGTACAGACAGGGGGCGTTTCTATGGCTACACCTTC
CASTDRGRFYGYTF
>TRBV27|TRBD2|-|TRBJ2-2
TGTGCCAGCAGTCTGGGACTAGCTGGCCCCGGGGAGCTGTTTTTT
CASSLGLAGPGELFF
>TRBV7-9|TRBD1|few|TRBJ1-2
TGTGCCAGCAGCGCCTCCGGGACAGCATATGGCTACACCTTC
CASSASGTAYGYTF
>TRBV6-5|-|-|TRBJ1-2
TGTGCCAGCAGTTTTAGTATTAACTATGGCTACACCTTC
CASSFSINYGYTF
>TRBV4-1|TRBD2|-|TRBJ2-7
TGCGCCAGCAGCCCCATGGGACTAGCGGGAGGACTCTACGAGCAGTACTTC
CASSPMGLAGGLYEQYF
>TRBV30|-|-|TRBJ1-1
TGTGCCTGGAGTCTCGTCCGAGGGGGCACTGAAGCTTTCTTT
CAWSLVRGGTEAFF